This TCR beta chain was sequenced in a study of blood T cell repertoires in COVID-19. The overall study: Both acute and convalescent COVID-19 samples were obtained from the United States, Italy and Spain.

Germline V gives CDR1 SGDLS, CDR2 YYNGEE. The CDR3 runs 16 residues. Trimming at V came to 4 bases and at J to 0 bases, leaving 8 bases not matched to a gene. This clone occurred once. In the authors' methods: Estimation of nucleated cell counts was performed using reference gene primer amplification. Clones were read by immunoSEQ multiplex PCR, and TCRdb kept only the in-frame ones, dropping some. V, J and clone size are those of that table, while D and trimming were read from the DNA. The table shows 140,000 to 150,000 clones, with 80% to 90% occurring only once. This sequence was found in a woman aged 50 to 60 with acute or convalescent COVID-19. Sequenced input: peripheral blood. The gene calls are TRBV9 and TRBJ2-3; TRBD2 matches at 7 bases. The DNA for the CDR3 is TGTGCCAGCAGCCCTACCGTGGGGGGGAGCACAGATACGCAGTATTTT. Translating gives CASSPTVGGSTDTQYF.